The entry below gives a single TCR beta chain sequence along with its context. Method: immunoSEQ multiplex PCR; TCRdb's copy keeps in-frame clones and lacks some. The sample has roughly 92,000 clones; roughly 91% are singletons. These data originate in a study of identifying expanded T cells in peripheral blood. The CDR3 has 14 amino acids. The V end lost 2 bases, the J end lost 5 bases, and 12 bases lay between the germline ends. Germline V gene data show CDR1 as SEHNR and CDR2 as FQNEAQ (reference sequence). Sequences were obtained from blood. The chain uses TRBV7-9 and TRBJ1-1, with TRBD1 as a possible D gene (6 bases). The receptor was derived from a person aged 18-70 years in good health. CDR3 sequence (DNA): TGTGCCAGCAGCTTAAGGGAGGGGGGGACTGAAGCTTTCTTT. It is translated as CASSLREGGTEAFF.